Listed here are 6 T cell receptor beta chains from one sample, sequenced in a study of shared clonotypes between healthy human individuals. Sequenced by immunoSEQ multiplex PCR; TCRdb stores in-frame clones only, minus some. The table has millions of clones, approximately 95% seen once. The sequenced sample consisted of naive CD4+ T cells sorted from blood. Subset specified: CD45RA+ positively selected. All receptors come from a man aged 18 to 35 in good health.

The rearrangement joins TRBV5-1 to TRBJ2-3, with 11 bases lining up with TRBD2. V shed 4 bases, J shed 4 bases, and the junction held 8 bases outside the gene matches. CDR3 length equals 16 residues. From germline, CDR1 is SGHRS and CDR2 YFSETQ. This CDR3 reads CASSPKTSGKADTQYF. The CDR3 DNA follows: TGCGCCAGCAGCCCGAAGACTAGCGGGAAAGCAGATACGCAGTATTTT.

The rearrangement uses TRBV5-4 and TRBJ2-7, with 11 positions matching TRBD1. The CDR3 is made up of 16 amino acids. Germline V gene sequence: CDR1 SGHNT, CDR2 YYREEE (reference sequence). Trimming took 3 bases from V and 1 from J; bases not matched to a gene: 6. The CDR3 DNA reads TGTGCCAGCAGCTCCGGCGGGACAGGGGGTTCCTACGAGCAGTACTTC. This translates into CASSSGGTGGSYEQYF.

The chain joins TRBV5-6 to TRBJ1-1; D not resolved. The length of the CDR3 is 11 residues. The V and J ends lost 2 bases and 9 bases respectively, with 8 bases between them. The germline V gene encodes CDR1 SGHDT and CDR2 YYEEEE. The CDR3 bases are TGTGCCAGCAGCTTTGACCAGAAAGCTTTCTTT. Amino acid sequence: CASSFDQKAFF.

This clone has a handful of counts. CDR3 coding DNA: TGTGCCAGCAGCTCGGACAGCACCTACGAGCAGTACTTC. It translates to CASSSDSTYEQYF. V usage is TRBV5-6 and J usage is TRBJ2-7; tentatively, D is TRBD1 (6 bases). V lost 3 bases, J lost 2 bases, and 9 bases lay in between. The CDR3 spans 13 residues. Germline V lookup: CDR1 SGHDT, CDR2 YYEEEE.

J is TRBJ2-7 and V is TRBV7-8, with TRBD1 matching 8 bases. The ends lost 3 bases at V and 4 bases at J; junction bases unmatched: 8. CDR3 size: 15 residues. Per the germline V gene, CDR1 is SGHVS and CDR2 is FQNEAQ. The CDR3 nucleotides are TGTGCCAGCAGCTTGCAGGGGGCGCTTGTTTACGAGCAGTACTTC. Amino acids: CASSLQGALVYEQYF.

This chain connects TRBV14 to TRBJ2-5; possibly TRBD1 for D (5 bases). Germline CDR1 reads SGHDN; CDR2 reads FVKESK. Deletions cut 4 bases from V and 1 base from J, with 7 bases between. The CDR3 runs to 13 residues. CDR3 in amino acids: CASSLQGQETQYF. The CDR3 DNA follows: TGTGCCAGCAGCCTCCAGGGCCAAGAGACCCAGTACTTC.